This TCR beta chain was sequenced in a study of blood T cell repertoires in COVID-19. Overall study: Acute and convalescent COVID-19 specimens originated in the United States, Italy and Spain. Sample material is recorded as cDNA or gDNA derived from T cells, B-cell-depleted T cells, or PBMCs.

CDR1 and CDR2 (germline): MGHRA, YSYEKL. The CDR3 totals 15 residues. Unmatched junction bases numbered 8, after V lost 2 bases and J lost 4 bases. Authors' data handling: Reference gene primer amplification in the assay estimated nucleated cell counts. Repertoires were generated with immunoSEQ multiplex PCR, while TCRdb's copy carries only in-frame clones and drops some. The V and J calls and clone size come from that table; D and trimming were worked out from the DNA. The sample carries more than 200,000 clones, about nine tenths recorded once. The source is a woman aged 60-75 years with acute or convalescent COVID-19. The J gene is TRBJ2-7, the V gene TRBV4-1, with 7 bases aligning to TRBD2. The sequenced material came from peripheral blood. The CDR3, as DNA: TGCGCCAGCAGCCAACATCGAGCGGGATTATACGAGCAGTACTTC. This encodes CASSQHRAGLYEQYF.